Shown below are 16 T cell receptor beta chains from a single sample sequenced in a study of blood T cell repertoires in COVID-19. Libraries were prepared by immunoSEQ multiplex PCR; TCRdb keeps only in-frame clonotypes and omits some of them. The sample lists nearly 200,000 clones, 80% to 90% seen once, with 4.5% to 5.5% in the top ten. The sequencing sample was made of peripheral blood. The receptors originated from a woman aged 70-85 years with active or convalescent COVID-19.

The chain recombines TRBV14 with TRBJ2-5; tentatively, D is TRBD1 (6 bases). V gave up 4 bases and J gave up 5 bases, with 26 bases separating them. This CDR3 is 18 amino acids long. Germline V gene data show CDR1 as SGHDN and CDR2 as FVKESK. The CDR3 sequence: CASSLRRGGLVTGETQYF. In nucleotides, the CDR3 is TGTGCCAGCAGCCTAAGGAGAGGGGGTCTTGTTACGGGGGAGACCCAGTACTTC.

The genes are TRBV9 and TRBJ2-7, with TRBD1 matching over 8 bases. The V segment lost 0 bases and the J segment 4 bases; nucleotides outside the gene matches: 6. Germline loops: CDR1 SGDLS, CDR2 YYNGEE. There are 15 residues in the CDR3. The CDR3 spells CASSVASTGVYEQYF. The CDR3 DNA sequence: TGTGCCAGCAGCGTAGCCTCGACAGGGGTATACGAGCAGTACTTC.

The CDR3 protein is CASSSHPGGTDTQYF. Here the CDR3 DNA reads TGTGCCAGCAGCTCACACCCCGGGGGGACAGATACGCAGTATTTT. The chain employs TRBV9 and TRBJ2-3, with 7 nucleotides matching TRBD2. Germline assignment: CDR1 SGDLS and CDR2 YYNGEE. This CDR3 is built from 15 residues. The V segment lost 4 bases and the J segment 3 bases; nucleotides outside the gene matches: 8. Full variable domain (rest looked up from reference TRBV9 and TRBJ2-3): DSGVTQTPKHLITATGQRVTLRCSPRSGDLSVYWYQQSLDQGLQFLIQYYNGEERAKGNILERFSAQQFPDLHSELNLSSLELGDSALYFCASSSHPGGTDTQYFGPGTRLTVL.

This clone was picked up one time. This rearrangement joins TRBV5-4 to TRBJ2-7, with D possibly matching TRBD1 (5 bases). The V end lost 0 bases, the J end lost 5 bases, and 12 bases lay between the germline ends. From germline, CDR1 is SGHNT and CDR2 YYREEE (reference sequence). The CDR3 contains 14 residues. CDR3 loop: CASSLVQGKDEQYF. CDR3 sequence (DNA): TGTGCCAGCAGCTTGGTTCAGGGAAAGGACGAGCAGTACTTC. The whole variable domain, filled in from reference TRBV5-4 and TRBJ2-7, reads ETGVTQSPTHLIKTRGQQVTLRCSSQSGHNTVSWYQQALGQGPQFIFQYYREEENGRGNFPPRFSGLQFPNYSSELNVNALELDDSALYLCASSLVQGKDEQYFGPGTRLTVT.

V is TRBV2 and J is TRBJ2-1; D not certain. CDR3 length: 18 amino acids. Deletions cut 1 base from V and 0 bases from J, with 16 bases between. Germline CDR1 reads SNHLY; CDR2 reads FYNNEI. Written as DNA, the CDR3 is TGTGCCAGCAGTGAAGGCGAGGCCACCCTGAGCTCCTACAATGAGCAGTTCTTC. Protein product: CASSEGEATLSSYNEQFF. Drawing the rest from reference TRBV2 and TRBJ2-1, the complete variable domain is EPEVTQTPSHQVTQMGQEVILRCVPISNHLYFYWYRQILGQKVEFLVSFYNNEISEKSEIFDDQFSVERPDGSNFTLKIRSTKLEDSAMYFCASSEGEATLSSYNEQFFGPGTRLTVL.

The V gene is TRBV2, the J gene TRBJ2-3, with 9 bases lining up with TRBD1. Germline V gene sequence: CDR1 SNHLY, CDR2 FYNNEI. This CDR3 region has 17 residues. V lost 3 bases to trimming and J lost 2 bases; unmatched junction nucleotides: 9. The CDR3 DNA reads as TGTGCCAGCAGTGAGATGGCGGGACAGGGAAACACAGATACGCAGTATTTT. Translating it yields CASSEMAGQGNTDTQYF.

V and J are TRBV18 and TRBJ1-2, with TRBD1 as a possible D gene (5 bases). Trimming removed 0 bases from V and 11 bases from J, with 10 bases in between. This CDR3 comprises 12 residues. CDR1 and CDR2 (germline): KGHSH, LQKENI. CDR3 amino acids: CASSPPTDQYTF. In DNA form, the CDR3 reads TGTGCCAGCTCACCACCGACAGATCAGTACACCTTC.

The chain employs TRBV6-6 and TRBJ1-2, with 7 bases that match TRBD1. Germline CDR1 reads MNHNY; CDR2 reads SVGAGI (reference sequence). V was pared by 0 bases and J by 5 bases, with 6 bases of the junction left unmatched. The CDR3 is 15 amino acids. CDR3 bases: TGTGCCAGCAGTTACTCGAAAGGGGGCGCGTATGGCTACACCTTC. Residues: CASSYSKGGAYGYTF.

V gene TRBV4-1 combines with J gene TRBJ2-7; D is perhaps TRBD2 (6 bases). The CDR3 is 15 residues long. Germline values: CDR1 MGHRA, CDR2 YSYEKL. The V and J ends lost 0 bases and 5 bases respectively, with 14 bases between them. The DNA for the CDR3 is TGCGCCAGCAGCCAAGATCGACTAGTCCCGGACGAGCAGTACTTC. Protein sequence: CASSQDRLVPDEQYF.

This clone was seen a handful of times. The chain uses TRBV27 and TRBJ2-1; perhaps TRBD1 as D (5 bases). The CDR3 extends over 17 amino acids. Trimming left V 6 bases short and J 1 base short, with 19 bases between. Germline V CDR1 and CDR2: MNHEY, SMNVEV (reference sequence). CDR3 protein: CASRLRTSIRSYNEQFF. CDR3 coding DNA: TGTGCCAGCAGATTACGGACATCGATCAGATCCTACAATGAGCAGTTCTTC.

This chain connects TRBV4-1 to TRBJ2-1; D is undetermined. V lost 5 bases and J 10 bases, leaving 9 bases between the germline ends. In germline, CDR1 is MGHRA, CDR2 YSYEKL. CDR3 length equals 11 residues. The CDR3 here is CASSKLYEQFF. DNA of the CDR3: TGCGCCAGCAGCAAACTTTACGAGCAGTTCTTC.

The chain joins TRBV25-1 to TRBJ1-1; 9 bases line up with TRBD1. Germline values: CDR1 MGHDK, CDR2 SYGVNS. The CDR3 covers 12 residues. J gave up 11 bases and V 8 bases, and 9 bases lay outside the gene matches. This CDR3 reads CASGRGTGKAFF. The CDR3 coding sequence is TGTGCCAGCGGGCGGGGGACAGGGAAGGCTTTCTTT.

CDR3 residues: CASSLSGRNYEQFF. CDR3 DNA sequence: TGTGCCAGCAGTTTGAGCGGGAGGAACTATGAGCAGTTCTTC. V is TRBV28 and J is TRBJ2-1; TRBD2 matches 9 bases. This CDR3 spans 14 amino acids. CDR1 MDHEN and CDR2 SYDVKM come from the germline V gene. J gave up 8 bases and V 3 bases, and 5 bases lay outside the gene matches.

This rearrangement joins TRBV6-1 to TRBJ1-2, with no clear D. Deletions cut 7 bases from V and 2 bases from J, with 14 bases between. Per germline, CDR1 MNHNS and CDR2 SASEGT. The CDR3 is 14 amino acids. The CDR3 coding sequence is TGTGCCAGCAAAAGGGAGGGATCGAACTATGGCTACACCTTC. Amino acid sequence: CASKREGSNYGYTF.

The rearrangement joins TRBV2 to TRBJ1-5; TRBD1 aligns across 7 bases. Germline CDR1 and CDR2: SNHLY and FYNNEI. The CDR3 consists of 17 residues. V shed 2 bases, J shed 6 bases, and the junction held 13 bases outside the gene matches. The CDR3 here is CASSEYGGRGVRQPQHF. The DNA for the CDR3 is TGTGCCAGCAGTGAATATGGGGGCAGGGGGGTGCGTCAGCCCCAGCATTTT.

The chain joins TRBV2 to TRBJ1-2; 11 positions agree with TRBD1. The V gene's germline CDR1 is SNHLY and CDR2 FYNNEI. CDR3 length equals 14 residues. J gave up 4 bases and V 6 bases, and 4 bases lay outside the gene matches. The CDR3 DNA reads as TGTGCCAGCAGAGTGGACAGGGGGCCCTATGGCTACACCTTC. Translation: CASRVDRGPYGYTF.